The present T cell receptor beta chain was sequenced within a study of T cell repertoires in cytomegalovirus infection (dated by TCRdb to about 2019). Background for the entire study: Peptide stimulations targeted recently identified HLA-C-restricted CMV epitopes, whose presentation resists viral immunomodulation, together with well-studied HLA-B-restricted epitopes. The HLA type of each donor mattered for the analysis, because public TCR beta signatures pointed to carriage of CMV infection along with the matching HLA type.

Per the publication, the treatment or condition label means: in vitro stimulation with specific CMV peptide epitopes to enrich CMV-specific T cells. This clonotype showed up just a few times. Its antigen has not been determined. Base quality data are lacking; no much larger clone is found one base away. Broad study findings and their caveats: The ex vivo response was dominated by HLA-C-restricted CMV-specific TCR beta clonotypes, which also provided the single most frequent clonotype in two of eight donors. Cumulative frequency of public TCR beta family members discriminated carriers of CMV infection plus the relevant HLA type in this cohort and an independent roughly 320-donor cohort.

The germline V gene (reference sequence) provides CDR1 SEHNR and CDR2 FQNEAQ. Measured from the cysteine to the phenylalanine, the CDR3 is 15 residues long. The only DNA kept is the CDR3, 45 bases in frame from the first base. V is pared back by 3 bases and J by 0 bases, with 11 bases lying between the germline termini. The sequencer listed for this sample is Illumina HiSeq 1500. In-frame beta chains were kept once TCRdb had trimmed the public reads at Q25 with fastp and called clones with MiXCR. Rows are unified per CDR3 protein, each entry keeping the most common DNA and genes. In all, the sample holds approximately 730,000 distinct CDR3 sequences, and roughly 28% of those were seen once. Around 12% of the sample comes from the top ten.

This clonotype originated in a human donor in good health (CMV status not recorded). Some clones in this sample may be carry-over from other donors' samples. The sequences come from cultured CD8+ T cells from PBMCs, collected from culture after CMV antigen stimulation. The V and J genes are TRBV7-9 and TRBJ1-1, and the D gene may be TRBD1, 6 bases matching. The CDR3 reads as follows: CASSLSGHMNTEAFF. The DNA reads TGTGCCAGCAGCTTGTCGGGACATATGAACACTGAAGCTTTCTTT. With the rest looked up from the reference TRBV7-9 and TRBJ1-1 genes rather than sequenced, the full variable domain is DTGVSQNPRHKITKRGQNVTFRCDPISEHNRLYWYRQTLGQGPEFLTYFQNEAQLEKSRLLSDRFSAERPKGSFSTLEIQRTEQGDSAMYLCASSLSGHMNTEAFFGQGTRLTVV.